What follows are 14 T cell receptor beta chains derived from one specimen sequenced in a study of CD8 T cells in Susac syndrome. Reverse transcription of about 0.45 to 1 ug RNA used random hexamers. Each CDR3 protein gets one entry after TCRdb re-called the immunoSEQ multiplex PCR reads with MiXCR. The top ten clones hold roughly 0.17% of a sample with about 300,000 distinct CDR3 sequences, about 89% of them seen once. Source material: CD8+ T cells from PBMCs. These receptors were obtained from a human donor with multiple sclerosis.

The CDR3 region is CASSVEKGLAFTGELFF. As DNA, the CDR3 is TGTGCCAGCAGCGTAGAAAAGGGACTAGCGTTCACCGGGGAGCTGTTTTTT. This chain joins TRBV9 and TRBJ2-2; 10 positions agree with TRBD2. Germline CDR1 SGDLS, CDR2 YYNGEE. Trimming removed 0 bases from V and 4 bases from J; junction bases left unmatched: 6. This CDR3 region has 17 residues.

The V gene is TRBV29-1, the J gene TRBJ2-7; tentatively, D is TRBD1 or TRBD2 (5 bases each). Germline V gene lookup returns CDR1 SQVTM and CDR2 ANQGSEA. With 2 bases removed from V and 6 bases from J, the gap between germline ends came to 8 bases. The CDR3 extends over 11 amino acids. The CDR3 is CSVERGTEQYF. The CDR3 region has the DNA TGCAGCGTTGAAAGAGGGACCGAGCAGTACTTC.

The rearrangement links TRBV24-1 to TRBJ2-2, with a tentative D call TRBD2 (6 bases). The CDR3 spans 13 residues. V lost 4 bases and J 4 bases, leaving 6 bases between the germline ends. Germline values: CDR1 KGHDR, CDR2 SFDVKD. CDR3 in DNA: TGTGCCACCAGTGAGGGGGGCACCGGGGAGCTGTTTTTT. Protein product: CATSEGGTGELFF.

This clonotype has only one observation. The chain uses TRBV20-1 and TRBJ2-7, with 10 bases lining up with TRBD2. The J segment lost 7 bases and the V segment lost 4 bases, leaving 7 bases of the junction unmatched. Germline assignment: CDR1 DFQATT and CDR2 SNEGSKA (reference sequence). CDR3 size: 13 residues. The CDR3 loop reads CSATATSGWEQYF. CDR3 bases: TGCAGTGCTACAGCGACTAGCGGGTGGGAGCAGTACTTC.

The rearrangement joins TRBV19 to TRBJ2-5, with 7 bases lining up with TRBD1. The CDR3 totals 14 residues. Trimming took 3 bases from V and 0 from J; bases not matched to a gene: 1. Germline V lookup: CDR1 LNHDA, CDR2 SQIVND (reference sequence). The DNA of the CDR3 is TGTGCCAGTAGTATCCAGGGGGACCAAGAGACCCAGTACTTC. Amino acid sequence: CASSIQGDQETQYF. The variable domain in full, completed from reference TRBV19 and TRBJ2-5, reads DGGITQSPKYLFRKEGQNVTLSCEQNLNHDAMYWYRQDPGQGLRLIYYSQIVNDFQKGDIAEGYSVSREKKESFPLTVTSAQKNPTAFYLCASSIQGDQETQYFGPGTRLLVL.

The V call is TRBV3-1, the J call TRBJ2-7, with 14 bases lining up with TRBD2. CDR1 is LGHDT, CDR2 YNNKEL, per germline (reference sequence). Trimming took 0 bases from V and 3 from J; bases not matched to a gene: 4. The CDR3 is 17 residues long. In DNA, the CDR3 is TGTGCCAGCAGCCAAGACCCGGGACTAGCGGGGGACTACGAGCAGTACTTC. Amino acid sequence: CASSQDPGLAGDYEQYF.

The rearrangement links TRBV7-9 to TRBJ2-7; D possibly matches TRBD1 or TRBD2 (5 bases each). V was clipped by 4 bases and J by 3 bases, with 13 bases between them. Germline V gives CDR1 SEHNR, CDR2 FQNEAQ (reference sequence). The CDR3 runs 14 residues. The CDR3 region is CASSSPRGDYEQYF. The DNA of the CDR3 is TGTGCCAGCAGCTCTCCAAGAGGGGACTACGAGCAGTACTTC.

The rearrangement joins TRBV7-3 to TRBJ2-2; TRBD2 aligns across 13 bases. The CDR3 has 17 residues. Germline V lookup: CDR1 SGHTA, CDR2 FQGTGA. V shed 4 bases, J shed 0 bases, and the junction held 2 bases outside the gene matches. In DNA form, the CDR3 reads TGTGCCAGCAGCTGGGGACTAGCGGGGACGAACACCGGGGAGCTGTTTTTT. Protein: CASSWGLAGTNTGELFF.

This clonotype came up once. The chain joins TRBV27 to TRBJ2-1; D ambiguous. The CDR3 totals 13 residues. V was shortened by 8 bases and J by 5 bases, with 13 bases between the two germline ends. The germline V gene has CDR1 MNHEY and CDR2 SMNVEV (reference sequence). Written as DNA, the CDR3 is TGTGCCAGCGTTTTCGGCTACAACAATGAGCAGTTCTTC. Translated: CASVFGYNNEQFF.

The genes are TRBV7-9 and TRBJ2-7; TRBD1 agrees at 7 bases. The CDR3 length is 13 residues. Germline CDR1 SEHNR, CDR2 FQNEAQ (reference sequence). The junction had 3 bases not matched to a gene; V was cut back by 3 bases and J by 4 bases. In DNA form, the CDR3 reads TGTGCCAGCAGCTTTAACAGGGGTTACGAGCAGTACTTC. Its translation is CASSFNRGYEQYF.

The CDR3 DNA sequence: TGTGCCAGCAGCTCGACTAGCGGGAGAAGTAGTGAGCAGTTCTTC. Protein: CASSSTSGRSSEQFF. The chain combines TRBV5-4 with TRBJ2-1; TRBD2 aligns across 12 bases. This CDR3 spans 15 amino acids. Germline V CDR1 and CDR2: SGHNT, YYREEE (reference sequence). After removal of 3 bases from V and 9 bases from J, the junction contained 7 bases not matched to a gene.

This chain connects TRBV7-8 to TRBJ2-1, with D perhaps matching TRBD1 or TRBD2 (5 bases each). The V and J ends lost 1 base and 8 bases respectively, with 15 bases between them. CDR3 length equals 15 residues. Germline CDR1 SGHVS, CDR2 FQNEAQ. CDR3 protein: CASSLGTGAGDEQFF. Written as DNA, the CDR3 is TGTGCCAGCAGCTTAGGGACTGGGGCTGGGGATGAGCAGTTCTTC.

The rearrangement uses TRBV29-1 and TRBJ2-2; possible D gene TRBD1, 5 bases. V lost 6 bases and J 1 base, leaving 15 bases between the germline ends. Germline CDR1 SQVTM, CDR2 ANQGSEA. The CDR3 loop spans 15 amino acids. The CDR3: CSVDSEGQNTGELFF. CDR3 bases: TGCAGCGTCGATAGTGAAGGACAGAACACCGGGGAGCTGTTTTTT.

The chain couples TRBV2 to TRBJ2-3; 12 bases map to TRBD2. The CDR3 has 17 residues. V lost 2 bases and J lost 0; bases outside the gene matches: 3. CDR1 is SNHLY, CDR2 FYNNEI, per germline. The DNA for the CDR3 is TGTGCCAGCAGTGAAACGGGACTAGCGGGTAGCACAGATACGCAGTATTTT. Translated: CASSETGLAGSTDTQYF.